The 24 T cell receptor beta chains in this list originate from one sample, sequenced in a study of cytomegalovirus exposure and HLA in healthy donors. With 60 Vbeta and 13 Jbeta primers, the PCR was carried out. Sequencing was performed with immunoSEQ multiplex PCR; in TCRdb, only in-frame clones are kept and a portion is missing. In the table there are approximately 77,000 clones, roughly 76% of which are singletons. The sample consisted of PBMCs. Receptors were obtained from a woman between 40 and 55 years old in good health and CMV-seronegative.

This rearrangement joins TRBV27 to TRBJ2-2; D is undetermined. With 5 bases removed from V and 2 bases from J, the gap between germline ends came to 3 bases. The germline V gene has CDR1 MNHEY and CDR2 SMNVEV (reference sequence). CDR3 length: 12 residues. The chain's CDR3 is CASSHNTGELFF. DNA for the CDR3: TGTGCCAGCAGTCATAACACCGGGGAGCTGTTTTTT.

The chain couples TRBV2 to TRBJ2-7, with TRBD2 matching 8 bases. The CDR3 is 16 residues long. After removal of 6 bases from V and 4 bases from J, the junction contained 14 bases not matched to a gene. The germline gives CDR1 SNHLY, CDR2 FYNNEI. CDR3 sequence (DNA): TGTGCCAGCAGAGAGCGAGCGGGAGAGCAGGGATACGAGCAGTACTTC. The encoded protein is CASRERAGEQGYEQYF.

This clone appeared a single time. The chain couples TRBV30 to TRBJ1-3, with D unclear. The CDR3 covers 14 residues. V was shortened by 0 bases and J by 0 bases, with 6 bases between the two germline ends. The germline V gene encodes CDR1 GTSNPN and CDR2 SVGIG (reference sequence). The CDR3 bases are TGTGCCTGGAGTGTTAGAGACTCTGGAAACACCATATATTTT. The encoded protein is CAWSVRDSGNTIYF.

The chain couples TRBV11-2 to TRBJ1-6, with D tentatively TRBD1 (5 bases). CDR1 and CDR2 from the germline V gene are SGHAT and FQNNGV. This CDR3 contains 14 residues. V was clipped by 0 bases and J by 10 bases, with 10 bases between them. The CDR3 loop reads CASSLDAGNSPLHF. In nucleotides, the CDR3 is TGTGCCAGCAGCTTAGATGCAGGGAACTCACCCCTCCACTTT.

This chain joins TRBV25-1 and TRBJ2-1, with no clear D. Per germline, CDR1 MGHDK and CDR2 SYGVNS. CDR3 size: 15 residues. V lost 1 base to trimming and J lost 2 bases, with 9 bases between them. The CDR3 sequence is CASSEFGSAYNEQFF. The CDR3 coding sequence is TGTGCCAGCAGTGAATTCGGGTCAGCCTACAATGAGCAGTTCTTC. Full variable domain (rest looked up from reference TRBV25-1 and TRBJ2-1): EADIYQTPRYLVIGTGKKITLECSQTMGHDKMYWYQQDPGMELHLIHYSYGVNSTEKGDLSSESTVSRIRTEHFPLTLESARPSHTSQYLCASSEFGSAYNEQFFGPGTRLTVL.

This rearrangement joins TRBV7-8 to TRBJ2-5, with 11 bases lining up with TRBD2. Per germline, CDR1 SGHVS and CDR2 FQNEAQ. The CDR3 contains 17 residues. With 4 bases clipped from V and 3 bases from J, the junction kept 10 bases outside the gene matches. The CDR3, as DNA: TGTGCCAGCAGCTCTATGTATTCGACTAGCGGGGAAGAGACCCAGTACTTC. Translating gives CASSSMYSTSGEETQYF.

The chain combines TRBV4-1 with TRBJ1-5; a weak D match, TRBD1 (5 bases). The length of the CDR3 is 18 residues. Trimming removed 4 bases at V and 0 bases at J, with 19 bases between. CDR1 and CDR2 (germline): MGHRA, YSYEKL. CDR3 region: CASSPVGGTYLSNQPQHF. CDR3 sequence (DNA): TGCGCCAGCAGCCCGGTGGGGGGGACTTACCTTAGCAATCAGCCCCAGCATTTT.

The rearrangement links TRBV27 to TRBJ2-1, with D perhaps matching TRBD2 (6 bases). The V end lost 6 bases, the J end lost 3 bases, and 18 bases lay between the germline ends. CDR1 and CDR2 (germline): MNHEY, SMNVEV (reference sequence). This CDR3 is 16 amino acids long. This CDR3 reads CASRQLGGPYYNEQFF. In DNA, the CDR3 is TGTGCCAGCAGACAATTGGGGGGACCCTACTACAATGAGCAGTTCTTC.

The CDR3 spells CASSLYAGGNEQYF. DNA of the CDR3: TGTGCCAGCAGTTTATACGCGGGAGGAAACGAGCAGTACTTC. V usage is TRBV27 and J usage is TRBJ2-7; TRBD2 aligns across 8 bases. Germline-derived CDR1 and CDR2 are MNHEY and SMNVEV (reference sequence). The CDR3 is 14 residues long. The ends lost 1 base at V and 5 bases at J; junction bases unmatched: 4.

This clone was found once. The J gene is TRBJ2-3, the V gene TRBV11-2, with D possibly matching TRBD2 (6 bases). CDR3 length equals 15 residues. Germline-derived CDR1 and CDR2 are SGHAT and FQNNGV. V was trimmed by 5 bases and J by 3 bases, leaving 15 bases between them. The CDR3 here is CASSLGGTVTDTQYF. For the CDR3, the DNA is TGTGCCAGCAGCCTTGGGGGGACTGTAACAGATACGCAGTATTTT.

This clone was seen just once. The chain has TRBV5-1 and TRBJ2-5; 8 positions agree with TRBD1. J was trimmed by 3 bases and V by 6 bases; bases with no gene match: 7. Germline V lookup: CDR1 SGHRS, CDR2 YFSETQ. There are 14 residues in the CDR3. The CDR3: CASTQTGDEETQYF. DNA for the CDR3: TGCGCCAGCACCCAGACAGGGGATGAAGAGACCCAGTACTTC. The whole variable domain, remainder taken from reference TRBV5-1 and TRBJ2-5, is KAGVTQTPRYLIKTRGQQVTLSCSPISGHRSVSWYQQTPGQGLQFLFEYFSETQRNKGNFPGRFSGRQFSNSRSEMNVSTLELGDSALYLCASTQTGDEETQYFGPGTRLLVL.

This sequence joins TRBV10-3 and TRBJ2-1, with 12 bases identical to TRBD2. The CDR3 loop spans 15 amino acids. Germline values: CDR1 ENHRY, CDR2 SYGVKD. J was trimmed by 8 bases and V by 6 bases; bases with no gene match: 8. CDR3 region: CAIRSSGRAGDEQFF. As DNA, the CDR3 is TGTGCCATCAGATCTAGCGGGAGGGCCGGTGATGAGCAGTTCTTC.

V and J are TRBV6-1 and TRBJ2-7, with D uncertain. Germline CDR1 and CDR2: MNHNS and SASEGT. CDR3 length: 14 residues. Trimming pared 0 bases from V and 2 bases from J, leaving 8 bases between. The CDR3 protein is CASSEAYRTYEQYF. The CDR3 coding sequence is TGTGCCAGCAGTGAAGCCTACAGAACCTACGAGCAGTACTTC.

The V gene is TRBV30, the J gene TRBJ1-5, with 7 positions matching TRBD1. The CDR3 covers 16 residues. With V trimmed by 2 bases and J by 0 bases, 7 bases remained unmatched. Germline-derived CDR1 and CDR2 are GTSNPN and SVGIG (reference sequence). CDR3 region: CAWSMGQLYSNQPQHF. CDR3 bases: TGTGCCTGGAGTATGGGACAGCTGTATAGCAATCAGCCCCAGCATTTT. The complete variable domain, with remaining parts taken from reference TRBV30 and TRBJ1-5, reads SQTIHQWPATLVQPVGSPLSLECTVEGTSNPNLYWYRQAAGRGLQLLFYSVGIGQISSEVPQNLSASRPQDRQFILSSKKLLLSDSGFYLCAWSMGQLYSNQPQHFGDGTRLSIL.

This clone was recorded once. The gene calls are TRBV18 and TRBJ1-1; D is possibly TRBD1 (6 bases). The CDR3 consists of 13 residues. Germline assignment: CDR1 KGHSH and CDR2 LQKENI. V was cut by 3 bases and J by 7 bases, with 12 bases left in between. The CDR3 reads CASSPHTDSEAFF. For the CDR3, the DNA is TGTGCCAGCTCACCTCACACGGACAGTGAAGCTTTCTTT.

The chain links TRBV6-5 to TRBJ2-7; tentative D call: TRBD2 (5 bases). Germline V gives CDR1 MNHEY, CDR2 SVGAGI. Trimming pared 2 bases from V and 4 bases from J, leaving 12 bases between. The CDR3 totals 14 residues. The CDR3 reads CASSYAGGVYEQYF. In DNA form, the CDR3 reads TGTGCCAGCAGTTACGCGGGCGGAGTGTACGAGCAGTACTTC.

The rearrangement uses TRBV27 and TRBJ2-5, with D maybe TRBD1 (5 bases). V lost 2 bases and J 5 bases, leaving 15 bases between the germline ends. The CDR3 loop spans 15 amino acids. Per germline, CDR1 MNHEY and CDR2 SMNVEV (reference sequence). This CDR3 reads CASSLSNPPGETQYF. The CDR3 nucleotides are TGTGCCAGCAGTTTAAGTAACCCCCCAGGGGAGACCCAGTACTTC.

V usage is TRBV6-5 and J usage is TRBJ2-1; perhaps TRBD2 as D (7 bases). CDR3 length: 14 amino acids. V lost 10 bases and J lost 8, with 21 bases in between. Germline V lookup: CDR1 MNHEY, CDR2 SVGAGI. CDR3 region: CATLGAGERYEQFF. The CDR3 DNA is TGTGCCACCCTGGGGGCGGGAGAGAGGTATGAGCAGTTCTTC.

J is TRBJ1-5 and V is TRBV9; D perhaps matches TRBD1 (6 bases). The germline CDR1 and CDR2 sequences are SGDLS and YYNGEE. With 4 bases removed from V and 7 bases from J, the gap between germline ends came to 15 bases. The CDR3 covers 14 residues. CDR3 nucleotide sequence: TGTGCCAGCAGCCCCCAACAGGGAAGCCAGCCCCAGCATTTT. Protein product: CASSPQQGSQPQHF.

The chain is built from TRBV7-8 and TRBJ1-3, with 8 bases fitting TRBD1. J gave up 6 bases and V 4 bases, and 5 bases lay outside the gene matches. Germline values: CDR1 SGHVS, CDR2 FQNEAQ. This CDR3 comprises 14 residues. The CDR3 reads CASSSRTGINTIYF. DNA of the CDR3: TGTGCCAGCAGCTCGAGGACAGGGATAAACACCATATATTTT. Full variable domain (missing parts from reference TRBV7-8 and TRBJ1-3): GAGVSQSPRYKVAKRGQDVALRCDPISGHVSLFWYQQALGQGPEFLTYFQNEAQLDKSGLPSDRFFAERPEGSVSTLKIQRTQQEDSAVYLCASSSRTGINTIYFGEGSWLTVV.

This chain links TRBV4-3 with TRBJ2-3, with 9 nucleotides matching TRBD1. After removal of 4 bases from V and 3 bases from J, the junction contained 5 bases not matched to a gene. CDR3 length: 15 residues. Germline CDR1 reads LGHNA; CDR2 reads YSLEER. The CDR3 nucleotides are TGCGCCAGCAGCCCCCGGACAGGGGTGACAGATACGCAGTATTTT. The encoded protein is CASSPRTGVTDTQYF.

The chain couples TRBV5-1 to TRBJ2-7; D perhaps matches TRBD2 (6 bases). Germline V CDR1 and CDR2: SGHRS, YFSETQ. V lost 0 bases and J 4 bases, leaving 14 bases between the germline ends. This CDR3 has 15 amino acids. The CDR3 DNA sequence: TGCGCCAGCAGCTTGGAAGGCGGGATCACTTACGAGCAGTACTTC. This translates into CASSLEGGITYEQYF.

V and J are TRBV6-5 and TRBJ2-5; 10 nucleotides line up with TRBD2. The assigned J gene may be wrong: the sequence end matches TRBJ2-7 better. Germline V lookup: CDR1 MNHEY, CDR2 SVGAGI. CDR3 length: 15 amino acids. In DNA form, the CDR3 reads TGTGCCAGCAGTCCCCCGGGACTAGCGACCTACGAGCAGTACTTC. This gives the protein CASSPPGLATYEQYF.

The rearrangement uses TRBV4-2 and TRBJ2-7, with 7 bases lining up with TRBD1. Germline V CDR1 and CDR2: LGHNA, YNFKEQ. The CDR3 has 13 amino acids. V lost 0 bases, J lost 6 bases, and 2 bases stayed unmatched. CDR3 nucleotides: TGTGCCAGCAGCCAAGATAGGGGGCGCGAGCAGTACTTC. Protein: CASSQDRGREQYF.